This entry lists 30 T cell receptor beta chains sequenced from one sample in a study of blood T cell repertoires in COVID-19. Clones were sequenced by immunoSEQ multiplex PCR, and TCRdb holds only the in-frame ones, with some missing. The data contain some 400,000 clones, approximately 89% of them singletons. Sequencing input: PBMCs or T cells enriched from blood (not recorded which). These receptors all come from a woman aged 25 to 39 who had recovered from COVID-19.

The chain links TRBV9 to TRBJ2-1, with 8 bases identical to TRBD2. This CDR3 has 14 amino acids. V lost 4 bases, J lost 6 bases, and 6 bases stayed unmatched. CDR1 and CDR2 (germline): SGDLS, YYNGEE. Here the CDR3 reads CASSSGGATNEQFF. The CDR3 DNA follows: TGTGCCAGCAGCTCCGGGGGGGCGACCAATGAGCAGTTCTTC.

The chain recombines TRBV5-1 with TRBJ2-6; no clear D gene. CDR3 length: 16 amino acids. V was clipped by 1 base and J by 1 base, with 9 bases between them. CDR1 and CDR2 (germline): SGHRS, YFSETQ. CDR3 bases: TGCGCCAGCAGCTTGCCTCAGATGTCTGGGGCCAACGTCCTGACTTTC. This translates into CASSLPQMSGANVLTF.

The chain uses TRBV4-3 and TRBJ2-3; D is unclear. With 4 bases removed from V and 0 bases from J, the gap between germline ends came to 11 bases. This CDR3 is built from 15 residues. From germline, CDR1 is LGHNA and CDR2 YSLEER. The CDR3 is CASSPRVASTDTQYF. The CDR3 bases are TGCGCCAGCAGCCCCCGGGTGGCAAGCACAGATACGCAGTATTTT.

V usage is TRBV19 and J usage is TRBJ1-6, with D possibly TRBD1 on 5 matching bases. The V and J ends lost 7 bases and 0 bases respectively, with 13 bases between them. Germline V lookup: CDR1 LNHDA, CDR2 SQIVND (reference sequence). The CDR3 spans 16 residues. Here the CDR3 reads CASTLRGGSYNSPLHF. The CDR3 nucleotides read TGTGCCAGTACTCTTCGGGGGGGCTCCTATAATTCACCCCTCCACTTT.

The rearrangement joins TRBV3-1 (or the pseudogene TRBV3-2) to TRBJ2-1; TRBD2 matches 7 bases. The J segment lost 3 bases and the V segment lost 0 bases, leaving 14 bases of the junction unmatched. CDR1 is LGHDT and CDR2 is YNNKEL in the germline V gene (reference sequence). The CDR3 has 19 residues. In nucleotides, the CDR3 is TGTGCCAGCAGCCAAGATATTATTTCCGGGACTAACTACTACAATGAGCAGTTCTTC. Translation: CASSQDIISGTNYYNEQFF.

The V and J genes are TRBV19 and TRBJ2-5; 13 nucleotides match TRBD2. The CDR3 runs 16 residues. Per the germline V gene, CDR1 is LNHDA and CDR2 is SQIVND (reference sequence). V trimming: 6 bases; J trimming: 5 bases; junction bases outside the gene matches: 9. The CDR3 protein is CASSSQGLAGSETQYF. DNA of the CDR3: TGTGCCAGTAGCAGCCAGGGACTAGCGGGGAGTGAGACCCAGTACTTC.

The rearrangement links TRBV9 to TRBJ1-1; D ambiguous. The germline V and J ends were trimmed by 4 bases and 8 bases, with 9 bases remaining between them. The germline gives CDR1 SGDLS, CDR2 YYNGEE. The length of the CDR3 is 11 residues. The CDR3 sequence: CASSPAGEAFF. The DNA for the CDR3 is TGTGCCAGCAGCCCAGCAGGAGAAGCTTTCTTT.

The rearrangement joins TRBV21-1 to TRBJ2-2; TRBD1 reflects the table's D call only, with no check against the DNA. TRBV21-1 is tagged as a pseudogene. The CDR3 contains 16 residues. The CDR3 region is CASSQGPGGCTGELFF. As DNA, the CDR3 is TGTGCCAGCAGCCAGGGGCCAGGGGGCTGTACCGGGGAGCTGTTTTTT.

The V call is TRBV5-1, the J call TRBJ2-1, with 8 bases that match TRBD1. This CDR3 has 13 amino acids. J gave up 10 bases and V 4 bases, and 7 bases lay outside the gene matches. CDR1 and CDR2 (germline): SGHRS, YFSETQ. The CDR3 coding sequence is TGCGCCAGCAGCCTGGGACAGGCGGAAGAGCAGTTCTTC. This translates into CASSLGQAEEQFF. Complete variable domain (other parts from reference TRBV5-1 and TRBJ2-1): KAGVTQTPRYLIKTRGQQVTLSCSPISGHRSVSWYQQTPGQGLQFLFEYFSETQRNKGNFPGRFSGRQFSNSRSEMNVSTLELGDSALYLCASSLGQAEEQFFGPGTRLTVL.

This rearrangement joins TRBV9 to TRBJ2-1, with 8 bases matching TRBD2. The trim removed 5 bases at V and 0 bases at J, leaving 13 bases unmatched. This CDR3 has 18 amino acids. Germline CDR1 is SGDLS and CDR2 is YYNGEE. CDR3 region: CASSAESSGSSSYNEQFF. CDR3 DNA: TGTGCCAGCAGTGCCGAGTCTAGCGGGTCCAGCTCCTACAATGAGCAGTTCTTC.

The chain carries TRBV6-1 and TRBJ1-2; 7 bases are a match to TRBD1. This CDR3 is 15 amino acids long. The germline CDR1 and CDR2 sequences are MNHNS and SASEGT. V trimming: 2 bases; J trimming: 5 bases; junction bases outside the gene matches: 8. The CDR3 nucleotides are TGTGCCAGCAGTGAAAGCGCGACAGGGCGATATGGCTACACCTTC. Translation: CASSESATGRYGYTF.

This clone was seen only a few times. This chain uses TRBV23-1 with TRBJ2-2, with a weak D call TRBD1 (5 bases). TRBV23-1 is noted as an ORF with a role that remains uncertain. V was trimmed by 9 bases and J by 6 bases, leaving 20 bases between them. The CDR3 sequence is 15 residues long. CDR3 nucleotides: TGCGCCAGAAAAGTCTCAGGGCGAAAGGCCGGGGAGCTGTTTTTT. It is translated as CARKVSGRKAGELFF.

This chain joins TRBV9 and TRBJ1-6, with D possibly TRBD1 on 5 matching bases. Trimming cost V 4 bases and J 0 bases, with 14 bases left between them. The CDR3 totals 17 residues. The V gene's germline CDR1 is SGDLS and CDR2 YYNGEE. CDR3 region: CASSPRPDSSYNSPLHF. CDR3 coding DNA: TGTGCCAGCAGCCCGAGGCCCGACAGCTCCTATAATTCACCCCTCCACTTT.

The chain combines TRBV18 with TRBJ2-5, with no clear D. V was pared by 3 bases and J by 2 bases, with 10 bases between. The CDR3 runs to 14 residues. Germline values: CDR1 KGHSH, CDR2 LQKENI. The CDR3 reads CASSPPHRQETQYF. The CDR3 DNA reads TGTGCCAGCTCACCCCCCCACAGACAAGAGACCCAGTACTTC.

This clone was found a few times. This chain connects TRBV9 to TRBJ1-3; TRBD1 might be the D (6 bases). V lost 3 bases, J lost 0 bases, and 10 bases lay in between. CDR1 SGDLS and CDR2 YYNGEE come from the germline V gene. This CDR3 contains 15 residues. The DNA of the CDR3 is TGTGCCAGCAGCGCACAGGGCTCCTCTGGAAACACCATATATTTT. It codes for CASSAQGSSGNTIYF.

The chain carries TRBV6-2 or TRBV6-3 and TRBJ2-4; TRBD1 might be the D (6 bases). With 0 bases removed from V and 7 bases from J, the gap between germline ends came to 13 bases. CDR3 length: 15 amino acids. Germline-derived CDR1 and CDR2 are MNHEY and SVGEGT. The CDR3 DNA reads as TGTGCCAGCAGTTACTCGAGATCTACAGGGAACATTCAGTACTTC. Translation: CASSYSRSTGNIQYF.

About this clone itself: Other DNA sequences in this sample translate to the same CDR3. The rearrangement uses TRBV6-5 and TRBJ1-5; D is unclear. The germline V and J ends were trimmed by 0 bases and 4 bases, with 7 bases remaining between them. The CDR3 runs 14 residues. Germline lookup yields CDR1 MNHEY and CDR2 SVGAGI. This CDR3 is CASSYSRGNQPQHF. CDR3 nucleotide sequence: TGTGCCAGCAGTTACTCGCGGGGTAATCAGCCCCAGCATTTT.

The CDR3 sequence is CASLGSPSTEAFF. CDR3 bases: TGTGCCAGCCTCGGTTCCCCGAGCACTGAAGCTTTCTTT. This rearrangement joins TRBV27 to TRBJ1-1, with D hard to call. The CDR3 is made up of 13 amino acids. V lost 8 bases and J 4 bases, leaving 14 bases between the germline ends. The germline V gene encodes CDR1 MNHEY and CDR2 SMNVEV (reference sequence).

V is TRBV19 and J is TRBJ1-2, with D tentatively TRBD1 (6 bases). The CDR3 sequence is 14 residues long. The germline gives CDR1 LNHDA, CDR2 SQIVND (reference sequence). V dropped 6 bases and J dropped 8 bases, with 19 bases sitting between them. CDR3 amino acids: CASSNQGQPTGYTF. The CDR3 DNA reads TGTGCCAGTAGCAACCAAGGACAGCCAACGGGCTACACCTTC.

The sample holds one count of this clone. V usage is TRBV5-1 and J usage is TRBJ2-7; 7 nucleotides agree with TRBD2. The CDR3 has 14 amino acids. Per germline, CDR1 SGHRS and CDR2 YFSETQ. With V trimmed by 4 bases and J by 4 bases, 8 bases remained unmatched. The CDR3 DNA reads TGCGCCAGCAGCCCTCCGGGACTACTTTACGAGCAGTACTTC. It codes for CASSPPGLLYEQYF.

The chain joins TRBV28 to TRBJ2-6; TRBD2 is a possible D gene (5 bases). Germline V CDR1 and CDR2: MDHEN, SYDVKM. V shed 8 bases and J shed 2 bases, with 10 bases lying between them. CDR3 size: 14 residues. The DNA of the CDR3 is TGTGCCAGCGGAGGCTCAGCTGGGGCCAACGTCCTGACTTTC. Protein: CASGGSAGANVLTF.

The chain couples TRBV6-5 to TRBJ1-1; 9 positions agree with TRBD1. CDR3 size: 15 residues. The V segment lost 6 bases and the J segment 2 bases; nucleotides outside the gene matches: 7. Germline V gene sequence: CDR1 MNHEY, CDR2 SVGAGI. CDR3 region: CASRDWTGANTEAFF. DNA of the CDR3: TGTGCCAGCAGGGACTGGACAGGGGCCAACACTGAAGCTTTCTTT.

The rearrangement joins TRBV28 to TRBJ1-5, with TRBD1 identical over 11 bases. The V gene end was trimmed by 3 bases and the J gene end by 7 bases; junction bases not matched to a gene: 11. Germline lookup yields CDR1 MDHEN and CDR2 SYDVKM. This CDR3 has 17 amino acids. The CDR3 spells CASSFPRTGGAQQPQHF. The CDR3 DNA reads as TGTGCCAGCAGTTTTCCACGGACAGGGGGCGCACAACAGCCCCAGCATTTT.

This chain uses TRBV2 with TRBJ2-7, with D tentatively TRBD2 (6 bases). The CDR3 loop spans 10 amino acids. The V gene's germline CDR1 is SNHLY and CDR2 FYNNEI. Trimming took off 8 bases at V and 4 bases at J, with 6 bases between the two ends. CDR3 protein: CASGGYEQYF. The CDR3, as DNA: TGTGCCAGCGGAGGGTACGAGCAGTACTTC.

V and J are TRBV27 and TRBJ1-5; 7 nucleotides agree with TRBD1. CDR3 length: 14 residues. From germline, CDR1 is MNHEY and CDR2 SMNVEV (reference sequence). J gave up 1 base and V 5 bases, and 2 bases lay outside the gene matches. CDR3 residues: CASSLTGSNQPQHF. CDR3 in DNA: TGTGCCAGCAGTCTGACAGGGAGCAATCAGCCCCAGCATTTT.

The chain joins TRBV6-1 to TRBJ1-6; weak D call: TRBD1 (5 bases). Germline loops: CDR1 MNHNS, CDR2 SASEGT. Trimming removed 2 bases at V and 0 bases at J, with 14 bases between. The length of the CDR3 is 18 residues. CDR3 sequence (DNA): TGTGCCAGCAGTGAACGGGCGGGGCCGAGCTCCTATAATTCACCCCTCCACTTT. Its protein product is CASSERAGPSSYNSPLHF.

The genes are TRBV6-2 or TRBV6-3 and TRBJ1-5, with TRBD1 matching 8 bases. Trimming took 2 bases from V and 3 from J; bases not matched to a gene: 15. The length of the CDR3 is 19 residues. Germline CDR1 is MNHEY and CDR2 is SVGEGT. The CDR3, as DNA: TGTGCCAGCAGTTACCCCCCACTTCCGACAGGGGCCTACAATCAGCCCCAGCATTTT. It yields the protein CASSYPPLPTGAYNQPQHF.

This rearrangement joins TRBV5-1 to TRBJ2-7, with D unresolved. Germline-derived CDR1 and CDR2 are SGHRS and YFSETQ. The CDR3 has 14 residues. V gave up 0 bases and J gave up 1 base, with 8 bases separating them. For the CDR3, the DNA is TGCGCCAGCAGCTTGGACAGAAATTCCTACGAGCAGTACTTC. The encoded protein is CASSLDRNSYEQYF.

The CDR3 nucleotides are TGTGCCAGCAGCCAAGATCAGGGGTGGGATACGCAGTATTTT. Translating it yields CASSQDQGWDTQYF. The V and J genes are TRBV3-1 (or the pseudogene TRBV3-2) and TRBJ2-3, with D perhaps TRBD1 (6 bases). The germline V gene has CDR1 LGHDT and CDR2 YNNKEL (reference sequence). There are 14 residues in the CDR3. V was clipped by 0 bases and J by 6 bases, with 10 bases between them.

The chain combines TRBV9 with TRBJ2-2; 8 positions match TRBD2. J gave up 2 bases and V 4 bases, and 13 bases lay outside the gene matches. CDR3 length: 18 residues. Germline lookup yields CDR1 SGDLS and CDR2 YYNGEE. The DNA for the CDR3 is TGTGCCAGCAGCTCCCCCCGGGGGGGGACTAGTAACACCGGGGAGCTGTTTTTT. Protein: CASSSPRGGTSNTGELFF. The full variable domain, completed using reference TRBV9 and TRBJ2-2, is DSGVTQTPKHLITATGQRVTLRCSPRSGDLSVYWYQQSLDQGLQFLIQYYNGEERAKGNILERFSAQQFPDLHSELNLSSLELGDSALYFCASSSPRGGTSNTGELFFGEGSRLTVL.